Listed below are T cell receptor beta chains from one sample, sequenced in a study of beta chain features in type 1 diabetes. TCRdb's copy holds only in-frame clones and misses some; the assay was immunoSEQ multiplex PCR. This table has about 140,000 clones, roughly 9.3% appearing once. Sequencing was done on a sample of central memory CD4+ T cells from blood. These receptors were taken from a woman aged 40-49 years in good health. CDR3s include the opening cysteine and the closing phenylalanine or tryptophan. D genes are given only for firm matches. A clone size is listed for some rows: how often the clone was seen (once, few, many), or a class if it is expanded.

V gene	CDR3 length	J gene	D gene	clone size	CDR3 protein	CDR3 DNA
TRBV6-5	14	TRBJ2-7	TRBD1	few	CASSRGQGTNEQYF	TGTGCCAGCAGCCGGGGACAGGGGACGAACGAGCAGTACTTC
TRBV18	15	TRBJ1-6	TRBD1	NA	CASTRGTGLDSPLHF	TGTGCCAGCACCAGGGGGACAGGGCTGGATTCACCCCTCCACTTT
TRBV15	14	TRBJ2-5	NA	few	CATSRDQGKETQYF	TGTGCCACCAGCAGAGACCAGGGAAAAGAGACCCAGTACTTC
TRBV5-4	13	TRBJ1-2	NA	few	CASSRDKNYGYTF	TGTGCCAGCAGCCGGGACAAAAACTATGGCTACACCTTC
TRBV4-1	15	TRBJ2-7	NA	NA	CASSQDFGVGYEQYF	TGCGCCAGCAGCCAAGATTTCGGGGTTGGTTACGAGCAGTACTTC
TRBV6-4	16	TRBJ1-6	TRBD1	NA	CASSWAGQGGNSPLHF	TGTGCCAGCAGTTGGGCAGGACAGGGGGGAAATTCACCCCTCCACTTT
TRBV4-1	15	TRBJ1-3	NA	few	CASSRVGDSGNTIYF	TGCGCCAGCAGCCGCGTGGGAGACTCTGGAAACACCATATATTTT
TRBV6-4	16	TRBJ2-3	TRBD2	NA	CASRPFAGGPSDTQYF	TGTGCCAGCAGACCGTTTGCGGGGGGGCCTTCAGATACGCAGTATTTT
TRBV5-5	14	TRBJ2-1	TRBD1	few	CASSPGQPYNEQFF	TGTGCCAGCAGCCCGGGACAGCCCTACAATGAGCAGTTCTTC
TRBV7-2	15	TRBJ1-2	NA	few	CASSLVADTGYGYTF	TGTGCCAGCAGCTTAGTGGCGGACACCGGCTATGGCTACACCTTC
TRBV2	16	TRBJ2-2	TRBD2	NA	CASSPAGGAYTGELFF	TGTGCCAGCAGCCCTGCGGGGGGCGCGTACACCGGGGAGCTGTTTTTT
TRBV5-6	18	TRBJ2-3	NA	NA	CASSLKIRIAASTDTQYF	TGTGCCAGCAGCTTGAAGATTCGAATAGCCGCTAGCACAGATACGCAGTATTTT
TRBV6-4	13	TRBJ2-1	NA	few	CASSVGLANEQFF	TGTGCCAGCAGTGTTGGCCTAGCGAATGAGCAGTTCTTC
TRBV10-3	13	TRBJ2-5	TRBD1	NA	CAINTSGGRTQYF	TGTGCCATCAATACTTCAGGGGGCAGGACCCAGTACTTC
TRBV2	15	TRBJ2-3	NA	few	CASESSGISTDTQYF	TGTGCCAGCGAGTCATCAGGAATAAGCACAGATACGCAGTATTTT
TRBV27	13	TRBJ2-5	NA	NA	CASSRTRWETQYF	TGTGCCAGCAGTCGAACCAGGTGGGAGACCCAGTACTTC
TRBV6-5	11	TRBJ1-1	NA	few	CASSQGTEAFF	TGTGCCAGCAGCCAGGGGACTGAAGCTTTCTTT